The entry that follows covers one T cell receptor (beta chain) sequence. Sequencing used immunoSEQ multiplex PCR; TCRdb keeps in-frame clones, though not all of them. This sample yields 90,000 to 110,000 clones, of which approximately 80% are seen a single time; 15% belongs to the top ten. The sample comes from a study of blood T cell repertoires in COVID-19. Study-level information: The United States, Italy and Spain were the sources of the acute and convalescent COVID-19 samples.

Trimming cost V 4 bases and J 0 bases, with 12 bases left between them. Looked up from germline, CDR1 is WSHSY and CDR2 is SAAADI. The CDR3 length is 15 residues. The rearrangement links TRBV10-2 to TRBJ1-1; D is uncertain. The receptor comes from a woman older than 75 with acute or convalescent COVID-19. Input material: peripheral blood. CDR3 in amino acids: CASSGRGNMNTEAFF. The CDR3 DNA reads TGCGCCAGCAGTGGTCGGGGTAACATGAACACTGAAGCTTTCTTT.